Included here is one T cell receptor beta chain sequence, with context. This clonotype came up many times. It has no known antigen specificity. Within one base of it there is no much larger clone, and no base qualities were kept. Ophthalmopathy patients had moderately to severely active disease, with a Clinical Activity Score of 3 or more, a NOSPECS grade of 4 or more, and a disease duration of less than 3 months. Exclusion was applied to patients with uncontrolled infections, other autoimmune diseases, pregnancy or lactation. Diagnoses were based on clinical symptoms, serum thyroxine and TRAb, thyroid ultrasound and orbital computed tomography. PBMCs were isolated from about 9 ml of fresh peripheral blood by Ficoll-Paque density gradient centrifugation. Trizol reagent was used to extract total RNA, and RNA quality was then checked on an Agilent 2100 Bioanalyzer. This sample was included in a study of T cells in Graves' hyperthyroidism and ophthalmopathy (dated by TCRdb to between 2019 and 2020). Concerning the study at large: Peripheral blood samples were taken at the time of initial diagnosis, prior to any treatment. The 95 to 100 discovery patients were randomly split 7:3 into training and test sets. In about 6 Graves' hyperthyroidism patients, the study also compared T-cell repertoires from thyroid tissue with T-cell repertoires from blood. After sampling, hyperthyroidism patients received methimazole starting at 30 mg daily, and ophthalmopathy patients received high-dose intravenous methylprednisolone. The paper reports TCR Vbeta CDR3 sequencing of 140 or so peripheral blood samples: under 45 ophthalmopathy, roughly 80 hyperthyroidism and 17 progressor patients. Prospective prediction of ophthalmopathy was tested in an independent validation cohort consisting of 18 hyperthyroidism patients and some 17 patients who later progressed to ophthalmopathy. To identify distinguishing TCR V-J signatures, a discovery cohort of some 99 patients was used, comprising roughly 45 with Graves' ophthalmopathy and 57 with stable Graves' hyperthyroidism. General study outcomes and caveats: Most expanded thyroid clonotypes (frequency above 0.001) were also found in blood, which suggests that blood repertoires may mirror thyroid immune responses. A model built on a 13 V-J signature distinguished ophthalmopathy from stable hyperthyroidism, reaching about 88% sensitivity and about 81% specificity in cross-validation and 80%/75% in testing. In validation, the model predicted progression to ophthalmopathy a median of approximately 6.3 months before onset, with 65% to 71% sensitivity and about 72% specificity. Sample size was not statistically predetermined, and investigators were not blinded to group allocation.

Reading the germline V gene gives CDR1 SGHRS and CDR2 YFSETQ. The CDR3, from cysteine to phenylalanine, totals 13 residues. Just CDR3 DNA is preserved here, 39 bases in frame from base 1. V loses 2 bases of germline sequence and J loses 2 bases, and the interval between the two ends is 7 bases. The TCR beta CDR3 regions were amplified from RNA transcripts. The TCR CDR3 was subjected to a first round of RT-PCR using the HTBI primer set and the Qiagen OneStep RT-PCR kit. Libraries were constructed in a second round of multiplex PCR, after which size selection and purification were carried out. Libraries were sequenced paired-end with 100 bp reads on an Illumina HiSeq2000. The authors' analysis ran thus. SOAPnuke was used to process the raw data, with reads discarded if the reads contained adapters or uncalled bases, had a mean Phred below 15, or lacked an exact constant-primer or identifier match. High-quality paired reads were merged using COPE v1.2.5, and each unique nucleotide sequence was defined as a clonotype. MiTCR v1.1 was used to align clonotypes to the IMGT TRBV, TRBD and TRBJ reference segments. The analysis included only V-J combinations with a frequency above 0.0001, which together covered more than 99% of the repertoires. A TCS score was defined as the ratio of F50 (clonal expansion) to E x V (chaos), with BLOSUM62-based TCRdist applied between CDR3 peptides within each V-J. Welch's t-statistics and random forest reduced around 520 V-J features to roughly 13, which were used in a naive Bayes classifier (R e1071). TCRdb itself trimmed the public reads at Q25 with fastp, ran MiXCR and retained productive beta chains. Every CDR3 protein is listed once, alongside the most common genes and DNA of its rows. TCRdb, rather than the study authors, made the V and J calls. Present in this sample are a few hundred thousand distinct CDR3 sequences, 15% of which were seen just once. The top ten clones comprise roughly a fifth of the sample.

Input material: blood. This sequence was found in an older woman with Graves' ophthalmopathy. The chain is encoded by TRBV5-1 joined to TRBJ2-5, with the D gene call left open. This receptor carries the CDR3 CASSFAQQETQYF. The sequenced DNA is TGCGCCAGCAGCTTCGCTCAACAAGAGACCCAGTACTTC.